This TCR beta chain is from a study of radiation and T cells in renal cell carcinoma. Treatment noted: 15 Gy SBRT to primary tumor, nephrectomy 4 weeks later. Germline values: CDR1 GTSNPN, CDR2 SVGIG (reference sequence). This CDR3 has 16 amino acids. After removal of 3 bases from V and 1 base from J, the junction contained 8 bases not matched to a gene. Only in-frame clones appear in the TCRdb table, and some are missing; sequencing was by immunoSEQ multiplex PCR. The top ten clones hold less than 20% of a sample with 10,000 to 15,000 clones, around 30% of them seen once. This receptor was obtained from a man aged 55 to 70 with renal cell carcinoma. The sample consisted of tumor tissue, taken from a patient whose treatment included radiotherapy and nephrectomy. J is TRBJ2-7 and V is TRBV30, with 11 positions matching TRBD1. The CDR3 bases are TGTGCCTGGAGACCATCGGACAGGGGGCAATCCTACGAGCAGTACTTC. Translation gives CAWRPSDRGQSYEQYF.